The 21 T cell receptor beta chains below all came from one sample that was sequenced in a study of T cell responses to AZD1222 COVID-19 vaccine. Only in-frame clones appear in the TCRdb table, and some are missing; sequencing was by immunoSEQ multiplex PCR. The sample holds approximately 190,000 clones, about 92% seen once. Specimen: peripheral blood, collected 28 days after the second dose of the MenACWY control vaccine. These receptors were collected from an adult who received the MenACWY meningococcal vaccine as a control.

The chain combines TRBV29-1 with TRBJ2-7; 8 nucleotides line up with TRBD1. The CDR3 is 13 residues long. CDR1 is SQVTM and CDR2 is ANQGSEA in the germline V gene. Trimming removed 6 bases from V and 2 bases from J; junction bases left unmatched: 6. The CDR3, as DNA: TGCAGCGTGCGGACAGGGAACCCCTACGAGCAGTACTTC. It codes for CSVRTGNPYEQYF.

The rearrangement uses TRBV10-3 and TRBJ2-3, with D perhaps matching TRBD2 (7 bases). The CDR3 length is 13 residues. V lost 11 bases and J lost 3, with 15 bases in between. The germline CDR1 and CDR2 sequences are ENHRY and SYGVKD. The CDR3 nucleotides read TGTGCCGCCGGGGGGCAGGGAACAGATACGCAGTATTTT. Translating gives CAAGGQGTDTQYF.

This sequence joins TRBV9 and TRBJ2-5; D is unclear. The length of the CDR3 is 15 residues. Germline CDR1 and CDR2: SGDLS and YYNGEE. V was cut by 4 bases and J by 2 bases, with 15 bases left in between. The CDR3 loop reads CASSLTPEEQETQYF. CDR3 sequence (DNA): TGTGCCAGCAGCCTTACCCCAGAAGAACAAGAGACCCAGTACTTC.

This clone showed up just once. The CDR3 sequence: CASSLEGEREEGQYF. The CDR3 DNA reads as TGTGCCAGCAGCTTAGAGGGCGAGCGGGAGGAGGGGCAGTACTTC. The gene calls are TRBV11-3 and TRBJ2-7, with 9 positions matching TRBD2. The V gene end was trimmed by 0 bases and the J gene end by 9 bases; junction bases not matched to a gene: 9. The CDR3 has 15 residues. Germline-derived CDR1 and CDR2 are SGHNT and YENEEA.

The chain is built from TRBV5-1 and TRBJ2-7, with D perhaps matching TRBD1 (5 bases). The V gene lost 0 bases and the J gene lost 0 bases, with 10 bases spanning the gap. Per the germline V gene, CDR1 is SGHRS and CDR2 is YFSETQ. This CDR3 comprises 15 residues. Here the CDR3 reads CASSLGWGGSYEQYF. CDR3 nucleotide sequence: TGCGCCAGCAGCTTGGGTTGGGGCGGCTCCTACGAGCAGTACTTC.

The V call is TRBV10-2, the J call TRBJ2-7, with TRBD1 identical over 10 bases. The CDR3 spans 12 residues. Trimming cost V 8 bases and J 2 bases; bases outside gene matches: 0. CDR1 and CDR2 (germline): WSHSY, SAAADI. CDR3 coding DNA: TGCGCCAGCGGACAGGGGGCCTACGAGCAGTACTTC. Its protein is CASGQGAYEQYF.

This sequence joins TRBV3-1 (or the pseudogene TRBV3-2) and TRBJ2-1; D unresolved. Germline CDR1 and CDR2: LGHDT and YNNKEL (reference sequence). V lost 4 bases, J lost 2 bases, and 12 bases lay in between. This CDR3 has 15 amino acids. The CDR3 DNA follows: TGTGCCAGCAGCCCCCTAGATTCTCCCTACAATGAGCAGTTCTTC. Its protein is CASSPLDSPYNEQFF.

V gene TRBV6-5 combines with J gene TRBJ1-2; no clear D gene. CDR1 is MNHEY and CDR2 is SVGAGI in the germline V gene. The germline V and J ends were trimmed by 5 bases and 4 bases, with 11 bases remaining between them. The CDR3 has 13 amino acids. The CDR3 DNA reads TGTGCCAGCAGTCCCGACACCTCCTATGGCTACACCTTC. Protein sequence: CASSPDTSYGYTF.

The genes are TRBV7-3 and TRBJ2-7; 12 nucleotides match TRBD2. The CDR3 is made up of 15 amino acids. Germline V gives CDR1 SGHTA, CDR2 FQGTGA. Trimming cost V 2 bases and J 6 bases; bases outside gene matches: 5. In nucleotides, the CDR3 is TGTGCCAGCAGCTTACTAGCGGGAGGGCCAAGCGAGCAGTACTTC. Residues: CASSLLAGGPSEQYF.

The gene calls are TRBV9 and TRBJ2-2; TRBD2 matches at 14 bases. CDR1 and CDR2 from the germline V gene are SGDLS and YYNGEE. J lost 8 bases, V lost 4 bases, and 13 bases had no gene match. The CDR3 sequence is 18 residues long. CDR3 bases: TGTGCCAGCAGCCCCCACCCTGGGACTAGCGGGAGTTCAGGGGAGCTGTTTTTT. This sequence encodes CASSPHPGTSGSSGELFF. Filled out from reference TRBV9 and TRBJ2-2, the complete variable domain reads DSGVTQTPKHLITATGQRVTLRCSPRSGDLSVYWYQQSLDQGLQFLIQYYNGEERAKGNILERFSAQQFPDLHSELNLSSLELGDSALYFCASSPHPGTSGSSGELFFGEGSRLTVL.

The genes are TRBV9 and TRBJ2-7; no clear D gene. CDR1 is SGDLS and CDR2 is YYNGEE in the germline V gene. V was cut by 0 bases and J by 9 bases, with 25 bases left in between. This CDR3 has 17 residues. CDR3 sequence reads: CASSVASVGSATSTQYF. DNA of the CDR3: TGTGCCAGCAGCGTAGCGTCGGTTGGGTCTGCTACGAGTACGCAGTACTTC.

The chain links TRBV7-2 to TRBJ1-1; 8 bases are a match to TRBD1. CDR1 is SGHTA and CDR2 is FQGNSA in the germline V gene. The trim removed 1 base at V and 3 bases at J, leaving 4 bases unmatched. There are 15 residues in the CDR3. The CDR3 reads CASSLDRGRDTEAFF. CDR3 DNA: TGTGCCAGCAGCTTAGACAGGGGGAGGGACACTGAAGCTTTCTTT. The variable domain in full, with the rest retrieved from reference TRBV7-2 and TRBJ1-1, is GAGVSQSPSNKVTEKGKDVELRCDPISGHTALYWYRQSLGQGLEFLIYFQGNSAPDKSGLPSDRFSAERTGGSVSTLTIQRTQQEDSAVYLCASSLDRGRDTEAFFGQGTRLTVV.

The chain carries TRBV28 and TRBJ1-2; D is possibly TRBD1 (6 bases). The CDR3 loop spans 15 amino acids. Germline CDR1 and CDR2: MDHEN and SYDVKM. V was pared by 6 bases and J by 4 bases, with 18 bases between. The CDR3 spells CASRGAGDGGYGYTF. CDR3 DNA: TGTGCCAGCAGGGGGGCGGGGGACGGCGGCTATGGCTACACCTTC.

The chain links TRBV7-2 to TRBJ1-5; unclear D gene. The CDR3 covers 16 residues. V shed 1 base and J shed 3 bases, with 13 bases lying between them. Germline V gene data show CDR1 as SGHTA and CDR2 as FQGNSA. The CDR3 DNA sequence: TGTGCCAGCAGCTTAGAATTTGGGCGGATCAATCAGCCCCAGCATTTT. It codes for CASSLEFGRINQPQHF.

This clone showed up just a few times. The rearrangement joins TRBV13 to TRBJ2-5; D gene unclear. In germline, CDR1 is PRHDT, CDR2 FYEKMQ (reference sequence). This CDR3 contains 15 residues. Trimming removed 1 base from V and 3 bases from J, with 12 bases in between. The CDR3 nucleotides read TGTGCCAGCAGCTTAGTAGGGTCATTCGAAGAGACCCAGTACTTC. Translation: CASSLVGSFEETQYF.

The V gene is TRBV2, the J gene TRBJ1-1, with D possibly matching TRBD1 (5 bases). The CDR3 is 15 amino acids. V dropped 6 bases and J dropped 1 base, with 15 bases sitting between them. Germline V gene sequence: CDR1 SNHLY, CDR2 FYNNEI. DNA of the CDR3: TGTGCCAGCAGCTGGGGGGGGACGGAGAACACTGAAGCTTTCTTT. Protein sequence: CASSWGGTENTEAFF. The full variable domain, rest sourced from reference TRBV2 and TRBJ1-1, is EPEVTQTPSHQVTQMGQEVILRCVPISNHLYFYWYRQILGQKVEFLVSFYNNEISEKSEIFDDQFSVERPDGSNFTLKIRSTKLEDSAMYFCASSWGGTENTEAFFGQGTRLTVV.

The CDR3 loop reads CASSATGTGPYEQYF. CDR3 coding DNA: TGTGCCAGCAGCGCAACCGGGACAGGACCCTACGAGCAGTACTTC. This chain uses TRBV7-8 with TRBJ2-7, with 8 bases lining up with TRBD1. J lost 2 bases, V lost 5 bases, and 8 bases had no gene match. Germline CDR1 SGHVS, CDR2 FQNEAQ. The CDR3 extends over 15 amino acids.

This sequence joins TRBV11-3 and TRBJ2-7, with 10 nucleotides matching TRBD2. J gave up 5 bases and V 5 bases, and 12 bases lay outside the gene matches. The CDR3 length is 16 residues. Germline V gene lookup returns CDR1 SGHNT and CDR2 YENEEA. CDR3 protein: CASSAFTSGARNEQYF. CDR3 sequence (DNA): TGTGCCAGCAGCGCCTTTACTAGCGGGGCCCGGAACGAGCAGTACTTC.

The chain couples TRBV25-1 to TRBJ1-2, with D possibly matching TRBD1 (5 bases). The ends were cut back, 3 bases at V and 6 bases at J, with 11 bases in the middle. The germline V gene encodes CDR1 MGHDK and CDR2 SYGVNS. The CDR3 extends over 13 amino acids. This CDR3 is CASSDWAGHGYTF. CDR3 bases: TGTGCCAGCAGTGACTGGGCGGGACATGGCTACACCTTC.

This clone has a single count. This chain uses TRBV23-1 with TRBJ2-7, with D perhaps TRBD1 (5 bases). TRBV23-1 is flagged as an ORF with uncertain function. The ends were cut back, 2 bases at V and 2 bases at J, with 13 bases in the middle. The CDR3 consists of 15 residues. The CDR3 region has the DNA TGCGCCAGCAGTCAAAAGGGGATACGAACCTACGAGCAGTACTTC. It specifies CASSQKGIRTYEQYF.

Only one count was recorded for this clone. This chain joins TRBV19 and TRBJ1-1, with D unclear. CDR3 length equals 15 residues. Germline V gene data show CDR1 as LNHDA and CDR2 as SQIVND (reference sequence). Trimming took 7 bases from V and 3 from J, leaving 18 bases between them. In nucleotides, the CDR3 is TGTGCCAGTACCCGGGTCGGGGAACTTTACACTGAAGCTTTCTTT. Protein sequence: CASTRVGELYTEAFF. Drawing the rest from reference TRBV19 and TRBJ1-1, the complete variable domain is DGGITQSPKYLFRKEGQNVTLSCEQNLNHDAMYWYRQDPGQGLRLIYYSQIVNDFQKGDIAEGYSVSREKKESFPLTVTSAQKNPTAFYLCASTRVGELYTEAFFGQGTRLTVV.